This T cell receptor (beta chain) derives from a study of blood T cells in healthy people across ages. Whole-study findings and limits: The study found more naive CD4+ cells and higher diversity in long-lived than aged donors.

This clonotype was observed a handful of times. Its antigen is as yet unknown. The authors ran a second PCR of about 7 to 12 cycles using a sample-barcoded 5' primer and a J-beta primer mix. TCRdb re-called the 5' RACE reads through MiXCR, storing one row per CDR3 protein. The sample consists of 750,000 or so distinct CDR3 sequences, around 25% of them appearing once. Trimming removed 2 bases at V and 8 bases at J, with 12 bases between. This CDR3 has 13 amino acids. Germline V gene sequence: CDR1 MNHEY, CDR2 SVGAGI. This sample also appeared in a second study, on T cells of mothers and their children.

The gene calls are TRBV6-5 and TRBJ1-2, with a weak D call TRBD1 (6 bases). Input material: blood. The sequence came from a boy younger than 18 in good health. CDR3 region: CASSYTTGLGYTF. CDR3 bases: TGTGCCAGCAGTTACACCACAGGGTTGGGCTACACCTTC.